This passage covers 25 T cell receptor beta chains from one sample sequenced in a study of blood T cell repertoires in COVID-19. Clones were read by immunoSEQ multiplex PCR, and TCRdb kept only the in-frame ones, dropping some. The table lists about 150,000 clones, 80% to 90% of them singletons, with approximately 3% in the top ten. Sequenced material: peripheral blood. All receptors come from a man aged 55 to 70 with acute or convalescent COVID-19.

The V call is TRBV5-4, the J call TRBJ2-7; TRBD1 might be the D (5 bases). This CDR3 has 17 residues. Between the trimmed V and J ends, which lost 4 bases and 2 bases, there was a span of 22 bases. The V gene's germline CDR1 is SGHNT and CDR2 YYREEE (reference sequence). In DNA, the CDR3 is TGTGCCAGCAGCCTCCAAACATATGCGACAGCCCCCTACGAGCAGTACTTC. Translation gives CASSLQTYATAPYEQYF. Variable domain in full (rest from reference TRBV5-4 and TRBJ2-7): ETGVTQSPTHLIKTRGQQVTLRCSSQSGHNTVSWYQQALGQGPQFIFQYYREEENGRGNFPPRFSGLQFPNYSSELNVNALELDDSALYLCASSLQTYATAPYEQYFGPGTRLTVT.

The rearrangement joins TRBV7-8 to TRBJ2-7; D unresolved. The CDR3 is 11 residues long. V shed 5 bases and J shed 4 bases, with 6 bases lying between them. From germline, CDR1 is SGHVS and CDR2 FQNEAQ. CDR3 amino acids: CASSLTYEQYF. The CDR3 DNA follows: TGTGCCAGCAGCCTAACATACGAGCAGTACTTC.

This clone was counted a few times. The rearrangement uses TRBV3-1 (or the pseudogene TRBV3-2) and TRBJ2-7; 10 positions agree with TRBD1. Unmatched junction bases numbered 5, after V lost 4 bases and J lost 5 bases. From germline, CDR1 is LGHDT and CDR2 YNNKEL (reference sequence). CDR3 length equals 14 residues. The chain's CDR3 is CASSRGTGDHEQYF. CDR3 DNA sequence: TGTGCCAGCAGCCGAGGGACAGGGGACCACGAGCAGTACTTC.

The chain uses TRBV5-1 and TRBJ2-1, with D uncertain. Trimming removed 0 bases at V and 6 bases at J, with 10 bases between. Germline assignment: CDR1 SGHRS and CDR2 YFSETQ. This CDR3 spans 14 amino acids. The CDR3 here is CASSLGEAANEQFF. CDR3 coding DNA: TGCGCCAGCAGCTTGGGAGAGGCGGCCAATGAGCAGTTCTTC.

The chain carries TRBV24-1 and TRBJ1-2, with D maybe TRBD1 (6 bases). Germline values: CDR1 KGHDR, CDR2 SFDVKD. CDR3 length equals 16 residues. V lost 7 bases and J lost 8, with 25 bases in between. The CDR3 bases are TGTGCCACCAGGGATCGGAACGAAGGGGGGGGTGGCGGCTACACCTTC. It translates to CATRDRNEGGGGGYTF.

The chain joins TRBV7-2 to TRBJ1-3; D is unresolved. Germline lookup yields CDR1 SGHTA and CDR2 FQGNSA. The V end lost 0 bases, the J end lost 4 bases, and 13 bases lay between the germline ends. This CDR3 region has 16 residues. The DNA of the CDR3 is TGTGCCAGCAGCTTAGCAGGGTGGGGAGTGGGAAACACCATATATTTT. Translating it yields CASSLAGWGVGNTIYF. The full variable domain, completed using reference TRBV7-2 and TRBJ1-3, is GAGVSQSPSNKVTEKGKDVELRCDPISGHTALYWYRQSLGQGLEFLIYFQGNSAPDKSGLPSDRFSAERTGGSVSTLTIQRTQQEDSAVYLCASSLAGWGVGNTIYFGEGSWLTVV.

The chain carries TRBV19 and TRBJ2-1; maybe TRBD2 (5 bases). The CDR3 is 16 residues long. V gave up 2 bases and J gave up 5 bases, with 16 bases separating them. The germline gives CDR1 LNHDA, CDR2 SQIVND (reference sequence). The CDR3 nucleotides are TGTGCCAGTAGTATAAAGGGAGCGACTACCCACAATGAGCAGTTCTTC. This gives the protein CASSIKGATTHNEQFF.

The rearrangement uses TRBV6-1 and TRBJ1-5, with 10 bases identical to TRBD1. The CDR3 consists of 15 residues. The V gene end was trimmed by 3 bases and the J gene end by 2 bases; junction bases not matched to a gene: 1. Germline V lookup: CDR1 MNHNS, CDR2 SASEGT. The CDR3 nucleotides read TGTGCCAGCAGTGACGGGACAGGGGGCAATCAGCCCCAGCATTTT. Its translation is CASSDGTGGNQPQHF.

This chain links TRBV5-4 with TRBJ2-1; TRBD1 is a possible D gene (6 bases). Germline loops: CDR1 SGHNT, CDR2 YYREEE (reference sequence). The CDR3 is 13 amino acids. The germline V and J ends were trimmed by 4 bases and 8 bases, with 13 bases remaining between them. DNA of the CDR3: TGTGCCAGCAGCCGGACAGAGGGCGATGAGCAGTTCTTC. Translation: CASSRTEGDEQFF.

Of note for this clone: The same CDR3 arises from other DNA sequences in this sample as well. The chain links TRBV5-1 to TRBJ1-5, with 8 bases identical to TRBD1. This CDR3 has 14 residues. Germline V gene lookup returns CDR1 SGHRS and CDR2 YFSETQ. V was pared by 2 bases and J by 7 bases, with 5 bases of the junction left unmatched. Written as DNA, the CDR3 is TGCGCCAGCAGCTTAACAGGGGGAGGACAGCCCCAGCATTTT. Its protein product is CASSLTGGGQPQHF.

The V gene is TRBV12-3 or TRBV12-4, the J gene TRBJ1-3, with TRBD1 matching over 7 bases. The CDR3 contains 13 residues. Losses at the gene ends were 2 bases for V and 7 bases for J; bases not matched to a gene: 2. The CDR3 DNA sequence: TGTGCCAGCAGTTTACAGGGGGTGAACACCATATATTTT. This translates into CASSLQGVNTIYF.

This chain joins TRBV6-1 and TRBJ1-2; D remains ambiguous. V was cut by 3 bases and J by 1 base, with 9 bases left in between. Germline-derived CDR1 and CDR2 are MNHNS and SASEGT. This CDR3 contains 14 residues. CDR3 amino acids: CASSESYLNYGYTF. CDR3 nucleotides: TGTGCCAGCAGTGAGAGTTATCTTAACTATGGCTACACCTTC.

J is TRBJ1-1 and V is TRBV7-8, with D uncertain. The V gene's germline CDR1 is SGHVS and CDR2 FQNEAQ. Trimming removed 1 base at V and 11 bases at J, with 8 bases between. This CDR3 has 11 residues. The CDR3, as DNA: TGTGCCAGCAGCTTAGGTATACTGGCTTTCTTT. It yields the protein CASSLGILAFF.

This chain uses TRBV6-5 with TRBJ2-2; D is perhaps TRBD2 (5 bases). V dropped 2 bases and J dropped 4 bases, with 14 bases sitting between them. Germline V gives CDR1 MNHEY, CDR2 SVGAGI. This CDR3 has 16 residues. CDR3 DNA sequence: TGTGCCAGCAGTTACGACGGGATGGGCCCCACCGGGGAGCTGTTTTTT. Translation gives CASSYDGMGPTGELFF.

The V gene is TRBV11-2, the J gene TRBJ2-5; 7 nucleotides agree with TRBD2. CDR3 length: 15 residues. CDR1 and CDR2 (germline): SGHAT, FQNNGV. Unmatched junction bases numbered 12, after V lost 1 base and J lost 10 bases. The CDR3 coding sequence is TGTGCCAGCAGCTTAGTTGTGACTGGGGAGGGGAGCCAGTACTTC. This gives the protein CASSLVVTGEGSQYF.

The gene calls are TRBV27 and TRBJ1-3; tentatively, D is TRBD1 (5 bases). CDR3 size: 14 residues. Per the germline V gene, CDR1 is MNHEY and CDR2 is SMNVEV (reference sequence). The germline V and J ends were trimmed by 6 bases and 0 bases, with 9 bases remaining between them. The CDR3 bases are TGTGCCAGCAGCAGGGAAAGCTCTGGAAACACCATATATTTT. This sequence encodes CASSRESSGNTIYF.

The J gene is TRBJ1-2, the V gene TRBV4-1; TRBD1 is a possible D gene (5 bases). V was trimmed by 4 bases and J by 4 bases, leaving 16 bases between them. The CDR3 has 15 residues. CDR1 is MGHRA and CDR2 is YSYEKL in the germline V gene. CDR3 DNA sequence: TGCGCCAGCAGCCCCCGCGGGGGAGACTCCTATGGCTACACCTTC. Translating gives CASSPRGGDSYGYTF.

The chain recombines TRBV7-8 with TRBJ1-2; TRBD1 matches 8 bases. The CDR3 consists of 17 residues. Unmatched junction bases numbered 14, after V lost 4 bases and J lost 4 bases. Per the germline V gene, CDR1 is SGHVS and CDR2 is FQNEAQ. In DNA form, the CDR3 reads TGTGCCAGCAGCTCGGACAGGGCACCAACGTTACGCTATGGCTACACCTTC. This sequence encodes CASSSDRAPTLRYGYTF.

The chain combines TRBV10-3 with TRBJ1-2, with 8 positions matching TRBD1. From germline, CDR1 is ENHRY and CDR2 SYGVKD. The V and J ends lost 3 bases and 8 bases, in that order; junction bases with no gene match: 8. This CDR3 is built from 14 residues. The CDR3 sequence: CAISEGRGPLGYTF. The CDR3 DNA follows: TGTGCCATCAGTGAAGGCAGGGGGCCGTTGGGCTACACCTTC.

The rearrangement links TRBV11-2 to TRBJ1-3, with D tentatively TRBD1 (6 bases). Germline V gives CDR1 SGHAT, CDR2 FQNNGV. The germline V and J ends were trimmed by 2 bases and 8 bases, with 16 bases remaining between them. The CDR3 length is 15 residues. DNA for the CDR3: TGTGCCAGCAGCTTATTGCGGGGGGCGGCGGACACCATATATTTT. Protein sequence: CASSLLRGAADTIYF.

The rearrangement joins TRBV6-6 to TRBJ2-1; TRBD2 agrees at 12 bases. The V and J ends lost 6 bases and 6 bases, in that order; junction bases with no gene match: 6. Germline V lookup: CDR1 MNHNY, CDR2 SVGAGI (reference sequence). The CDR3 is 15 amino acids. The CDR3 protein is CASSSLAGGSNEQFF. The CDR3 DNA follows: TGTGCCAGCAGCTCACTAGCGGGGGGTTCCAATGAGCAGTTCTTC.

The genes are TRBV2 and TRBJ2-7; 11 positions match TRBD1. V lost 6 bases and J lost 3; bases outside the gene matches: 1. CDR3 size: 13 residues. Germline V gene lookup returns CDR1 SNHLY and CDR2 FYNNEI. The CDR3 spells CASSGTGGYEQYF. As DNA, the CDR3 is TGTGCCAGCAGCGGGACAGGGGGCTACGAGCAGTACTTC.

CDR3 DNA: TGTGCCAGCAGCCAATCTTACTACAGGGTAGGTCAGCCCCAGCATTTT. Protein: CASSQSYYRVGQPQHF. The V gene is TRBV4-2, the J gene TRBJ1-5; the D gene is possibly TRBD1 (6 bases). This CDR3 is built from 16 residues. V lost 2 bases and J 6 bases, leaving 17 bases between the germline ends. Germline assignment: CDR1 LGHNA and CDR2 YNFKEQ.

The chain couples TRBV6-1 to TRBJ2-5; 10 bases map to TRBD2. CDR1 and CDR2 (germline): MNHNS, SASEGT. With V trimmed by 4 bases and J by 5 bases, 10 bases remained unmatched. This CDR3 comprises 16 residues. Here the CDR3 reads CASSGRQRGGLETQYF. Written as DNA, the CDR3 is TGTGCCAGCAGTGGCCGCCAGCGGGGGGGCCTGGAGACCCAGTACTTC.

The chain combines TRBV7-9 with TRBJ1-2; TRBD1 matches 9 bases. V was pared by 5 bases and J by 4 bases, with 8 bases of the junction left unmatched. The CDR3 runs to 15 residues. Germline CDR1 reads SEHNR; CDR2 reads FQNEAQ (reference sequence). The CDR3 loop reads CASSPVQGAVYGYTF. Here the CDR3 DNA reads TGTGCCAGCAGCCCAGTACAGGGGGCCGTCTATGGCTACACCTTC.